The rows below give T cell receptor beta chains drawn from one sample of a study of regulatory T cells in long-lasting Graves disease. MiXCR was run by TCRdb on the multiplex PCR reads, yielding one entry per CDR3 protein. The sample has some 420,000 distinct CDR3 sequences; approximately 23% are singletons. The sequenced sample was peripheral blood mononuclear cells (PBMCs), obtained when the disease was refractory, from a patient treated with antithyroid drugs. Receptor source: a female donor with Graves disease. Each CDR3 is given with its conserved first and last residue. D genes are given only for firm matches. The size field is filled for only some rows; it gives once, few, many or a size class.

.	TRBV7-9	.	TRBJ2-7	TGTGCCAGCAGCCAAATTTCGGTCTTCGCTTTCGAGCAGTACTTC	CASSQISVFAFEQYF
.	TRBV6-1	many	TRBJ1-5	TGTGCCAGCAGCTCAGGGTTTTGCAATCAGCCCCAGCATTTT	CASSSGFCNQPQHF
.	TRBV11-2	many	TRBJ2-7	TGTGCCAGCAGCCCAAACCCCGGGCACGAGCAGTACTTC	CASSPNPGHEQYF
.	TRBV12-5	.	TRBJ1-1	TGTGCTAGTGGTCCCGGTGGGCGACAAGGGCTCCGGTTTAGCATGAACACTGAAGCTTTCTTT	CASGPGGRQGLRFSMNTEAFF
.	TRBV6-5	.	TRBJ1-6	TGTGCCAGCAGTTTCTACGGGGTCGATAATTCACCCCTCCACTTT	CASSFYGVDNSPLHF
.	TRBV7-6	.	TRBJ1-1	TGTGCCAGCAGCCCTTTGGTCCGGGATAGCACTGAAGCTTTCTTT	CASSPLVRDSTEAFF
TRBD1	TRBV7-9	few	TRBJ2-5	TGTGCCGTAAGGGACAGGGGCCTTATCCGCCAAGAGACCCAGTACTTC	CAVRDRGLIRQETQYF
TRBD1	TRBV2	many	TRBJ2-7	TGTGCCAGCAATCGGGACAGGTACTCCTACGAGCAGTACTTC	CASNRDRYSYEQYF
.	TRBV6-2/TRBV6-3	.	TRBJ1-1	TGTGCCAGCAGTCAGACGTCTGGTGAAGCTTTCTTT	CASSQTSGEAFF
.	TRBV7-2	.	TRBJ2-2	TGTGCCAGCAGCCTAAACGGGGGGCCCCTAAGCGGGGAGCTGTTTTTT	CASSLNGGPLSGELFF
.	TRBV30	.	TRBJ1-5	TGTGCCTGGAGTGTATTACCGGACCTGAGGCCCCAGCATTTT	CAWSVLPDLRPQHF
.	TRBV3-1	few	TRBJ2-5	TGTGCCAGCAGCCCGGTCCCCGGGGAGACCCAGTACTTC	CASSPVPGETQYF
.	TRBV19	few	TRBJ2-7	TGTGCCAGCAGTATCTCTTCGGGAGAGGTCGGGCAGTACTTC	CASSISSGEVGQYF
.	TRBV29-1	many	TRBJ1-1	TGCAGCGTTCTACAGGGATCCATCGGAGCTTTCTTT	CSVLQGSIGAFF
.	TRBV28	many	TRBJ1-2	TGTGCCAGCAGACAAGAGGGCTACACCTTC	CASRQEGYTF
TRBD1	TRBV5-1	few	TRBJ1-1	TGCGCCAGCAGCATTGCCGGGACAGGGGATGAAGCTTTCTTT	CASSIAGTGDEAFF